Listed below are T cell receptor beta chains from one sample, sequenced in a study of T cell responses to AZD1222 COVID-19 vaccine. Sequencing was performed with immunoSEQ multiplex PCR; in TCRdb, only in-frame clones are kept and a portion is missing. The sample includes around 120,000 clones, about 90% of them seen just once. The source was peripheral blood, collected on day 0 of AZD1222 vaccination. The receptors derive from an adult in good health. CDR3s include the opening cysteine and the closing phenylalanine or tryptophan. A D gene is named only where the DNA matches it firmly.

v_call	j_call	d_call	cdr3_length	cdr3_aa
TRBV6-1	TRBJ2-7	-	14	CASSEALTSYEQYF
TRBV19	TRBJ2-7	-	14	CASSIVQGAYEQYF
TRBV6-5	TRBJ1-1	-	14	CASSPDSSGTEAFF
TRBV4-1	TRBJ1-4	-	14	CASSQVTVNEKLFF
TRBV6-1	TRBJ1-6	TRBD1	15	CASSEARTGNSPLHF
TRBV15	TRBJ1-4	TRBD1	18	CATSRDGRDRERDEKLFF
TRBV30	TRBJ1-2	-	12	CAWSPGVNVYTF
TRBV5-6	TRBJ1-1	-	15	CASRSQDTEIAEAFF
TRBV19	TRBJ1-1	-	14	CASSGGWGNTEAFF
TRBV12-3/TRBV12-4	TRBJ1-2	-	13	CASRERQNYGYTF
TRBV5-6	TRBJ2-7	-	13	CASSSDWSYEQYF
TRBV27	TRBJ2-3	-	16	CASSLRGGASTDTQYF
TRBV5-1	TRBJ2-3	-	17	CASSWGDSGWEVDTQYF
TRBV11-3	TRBJ1-2	-	16	CASSLTLRTENYGYTF
TRBV7-9	TRBJ1-5	-	14	CASSPRGTDQPQHF
TRBV6-5	TRBJ1-1	-	13	CASSYSRGTEAFF
TRBV3-1/TRBV3-2	TRBJ1-1	-	13	CASRATSNTEAFF
TRBV4-3	TRBJ1-6	-	15	CASSQGSTYNSPLHF
TRBV6-5	TRBJ2-5	-	15	CASSLGRRGAGTQYF
TRBV14	TRBJ1-4	-	13	CASSQDRHEKLFF
TRBV7-9	TRBJ1-2	-	12	CASSLQDYGYTF
TRBV5-1	TRBJ2-1	TRBD2	15	CASSPSSGRGNEQFF
TRBV7-9	TRBJ1-2	-	14	CASSLIAGVDGYTF
TRBV5-4	TRBJ1-3	-	17	CASSWGLPGNSGNTIYF
TRBV3-1/TRBV3-2	TRBJ1-6	-	14	CASSPRVRGSPLHF
TRBV12-5	TRBJ2-7	-	13	CASSGTESYEQYF
TRBV9	TRBJ2-1	-	12	CASSVIANEQFF
TRBV5-1	TRBJ2-5	-	14	CASSPGTPSETQYF
TRBV29-1	TRBJ1-5	-	16	CSVEFGRGGVNQPQHF
TRBV4-1	TRBJ2-1	TRBD1	18	CASSPFVTRQGTYNEQFF